The clone carrying this TCR beta chain has at least ten counts. Antigen: not known. This sample is drawn from a study of T-cell memory formation after mild COVID-19. General study results and limits: Researchers found some responding clones in pre-infection memory, a sign that cross-reactive memory joined. CD4+ clones that contracted lay mainly in CM and EM; CD8+ ones lay in EMRA.

Unmatched junction bases numbered 5, after V lost 4 bases and J lost 2 bases. Germline V gives CDR1 SGHNT, CDR2 YYREEE (reference sequence). The CDR3 is 16 residues long. TCRdb processed the 5' RACE reads anew with MiXCR; each CDR3 protein has one entry. The sample lists about 340,000 distinct CDR3 sequences; 15% were seen once. Sequencing was done on a sample of PBMCs or a T cell subset sorted from them (not recorded which). The V gene is TRBV5-4, the J gene TRBJ2-2, with 10 positions matching TRBD2. This TCR derives from a man younger than 30 who had mild COVID-19 (a few samples of this study predate the infection). Cell type and time point are not known. CDR3 DNA sequence: TGTGCCAGCAGCACGGGACTAGCGACAAACACCGGGGAGCTGTTTTTT. Translated: CASSTGLATNTGELFF.